The 26 T cell receptor beta chains given below trace back to one sample, sequenced in a study of cytomegalovirus exposure and HLA in healthy donors. Produced via immunoSEQ multiplex PCR; TCRdb's table is partial and in-frame only. This sample has around 300,000 clones, with over 75% found just once. The sample was PBMCs. These receptors all come from a man aged 25-40 years in good health and CMV-seronegative.

The rearrangement uses TRBV10-3 and TRBJ1-1, with D possibly being TRBD1 (5 bases). CDR3 length equals 15 residues. Trimming left V 0 bases short and J 1 base short, with 9 bases between. Germline V gene lookup returns CDR1 ENHRY and CDR2 SYGVKD. CDR3 protein: CAISESWGPNTEAFF. The CDR3 DNA sequence: TGTGCCATCAGTGAGTCCTGGGGCCCGAACACTGAAGCTTTCTTT.

The J gene is TRBJ2-1, the V gene TRBV4-3; 8 bases map to TRBD2. Looked up from germline, CDR1 is LGHNA and CDR2 is YSLEER. With 1 base clipped from V and 4 bases from J, the junction kept 6 bases outside the gene matches. The CDR3 totals 16 residues. This CDR3 is CASSQGTAGEYNEQFF. CDR3 in DNA: TGCGCCAGCAGCCAAGGGACAGCGGGGGAATACAATGAGCAGTTCTTC.

J is TRBJ1-1 and V is TRBV25-1; D perhaps matches TRBD1 (6 bases). The germline CDR1 and CDR2 sequences are MGHDK and SYGVNS. The germline V and J ends were trimmed by 6 bases and 5 bases, with 16 bases remaining between them. CDR3 length: 14 residues. DNA of the CDR3: TGTGCCAGCAGAGGGGTTGGGGGGGCGACTGAAGCTTTCTTT. This codes for CASRGVGGATEAFF.

On this clone: This specimen includes other DNA sequences encoding the same CDR3. The chain uses TRBV6-5 and TRBJ1-2, with a weak D call TRBD1 (6 bases). Germline V gives CDR1 MNHEY, CDR2 SVGAGI. The CDR3 is 13 amino acids. Trimming took 6 bases from V and 2 from J, leaving 10 bases between them. The CDR3 reads CASSPTGNYGYTF. The CDR3 coding sequence is TGTGCCAGCAGCCCTACAGGGAACTATGGCTACACCTTC.

The J gene is TRBJ2-2, the V gene TRBV6-6; 8 nucleotides agree with TRBD1. Germline-derived CDR1 and CDR2 are MNHNY and SVGAGI (reference sequence). The V gene end was trimmed by 6 bases and the J gene end by 4 bases; junction bases not matched to a gene: 7. The CDR3 is made up of 15 amino acids. The CDR3 is CASSPGQARTGELFF. The CDR3 nucleotides read TGTGCCAGCAGCCCGGGACAGGCTCGCACCGGGGAGCTGTTTTTT.

The chain links TRBV27 to TRBJ2-2; D possibly corresponds to TRBD2 (5 bases). CDR1 is MNHEY, CDR2 SMNVEV, per germline (reference sequence). The CDR3 runs to 16 residues. V was cut by 4 bases and J by 3 bases, with 15 bases left in between. CDR3 in amino acids: CASSSARTSHTGELFF. CDR3 coding DNA: TGTGCCAGCAGTTCTGCTCGGACTTCCCACACCGGGGAGCTGTTTTTT.

The chain has TRBV29-1 and TRBJ1-3, with a tentative D call TRBD1 (6 bases). The CDR3 runs 15 residues. Trimming removed 6 bases at V and 0 bases at J, with 15 bases between. The germline V gene encodes CDR1 SQVTM and CDR2 ANQGSEA. In nucleotides, the CDR3 is TGCAGCGTCGCTCCTGACAGGACCTCTGGAAACACCATATATTTT. Translated, it gives CSVAPDRTSGNTIYF.

In this sample, this clone turned up a few times. The chain employs TRBV19 and TRBJ2-1; 8 bases are shared with TRBD2. This CDR3 contains 15 residues. The V and J ends lost 8 bases and 8 bases, in that order; junction bases with no gene match: 14. In germline, CDR1 is LNHDA, CDR2 SQIVND (reference sequence). DNA for the CDR3: TGTGCCAGTGGCCGCGGCTTAGCGGGGAGCGATGAGCAGTTCTTC. It translates to CASGRGLAGSDEQFF.

Points on this clone: Different DNA sequences within this sample yield the same CDR3. The chain recombines TRBV5-1 with TRBJ2-3; 7 nucleotides match TRBD2. The ends lost 1 base at V and 1 base at J; junction bases unmatched: 6. Germline lookup yields CDR1 SGHRS and CDR2 YFSETQ. The CDR3 is made up of 16 amino acids. CDR3 sequence reads: CASSLSGRGGTDTQYF. CDR3 DNA sequence: TGCGCCAGCAGCTTGTCAGGGAGGGGAGGCACAGATACGCAGTATTTT.

The gene calls are TRBV7-9 and TRBJ2-7, with 9 bases matching TRBD1. V gave up 3 bases and J gave up 5 bases; unmatched junction bases: 5. Per germline, CDR1 SEHNR and CDR2 FQNEAQ (reference sequence). CDR3 size: 14 residues. The CDR3, as DNA: TGTGCCAGCAGCTTGCGACAGGGGGTCCACGAGCAGTACTTC. This translates into CASSLRQGVHEQYF.

CDR3 sequence reads: CASLNRGEQYF. For the CDR3, the DNA is TGTGCCAGTTTAAACAGGGGCGAGCAGTACTTC. The chain carries TRBV2 and TRBJ2-7; 7 bases agree with TRBD1. The CDR3 extends over 11 amino acids. The germline V gene has CDR1 SNHLY and CDR2 FYNNEI. Germline trimming cut 9 bases from V and 6 bases from J; bases unmatched to any gene: 5.

This chain joins TRBV6-5 and TRBJ2-5; D remains unclear. Trimming stripped 4 bases from V and 2 bases from J, with 17 bases between. Germline loops: CDR1 MNHEY, CDR2 SVGAGI. The CDR3 is 16 residues long. This CDR3 is CASSFQQPNRQETQYF. The CDR3 DNA follows: TGTGCCAGCAGTTTTCAACAGCCGAACCGACAAGAGACCCAGTACTTC.

The chain links TRBV2 to TRBJ1-1; D gene uncertain. V was clipped by 6 bases and J by 0 bases, with 17 bases between them. The CDR3 contains 16 residues. Germline V gene sequence: CDR1 SNHLY, CDR2 FYNNEI. DNA for the CDR3: TGTGCCAGCAGATTACGCGAGGCGGGGTTGAACACTGAAGCTTTCTTT. It encodes CASRLREAGLNTEAFF. Full variable domain (remainder filled in from reference TRBV2 and TRBJ1-1): EPEVTQTPSHQVTQMGQEVILRCVPISNHLYFYWYRQILGQKVEFLVSFYNNEISEKSEIFDDQFSVERPDGSNFTLKIRSTKLEDSAMYFCASRLREAGLNTEAFFGQGTRLTVV.

The rearrangement uses TRBV7-9 and TRBJ1-1, with TRBD1 identical over 8 bases. The CDR3 runs 15 residues. Germline V gives CDR1 SEHNR, CDR2 FQNEAQ (reference sequence). After removal of 5 bases from V and 6 bases from J, the junction contained 11 bases not matched to a gene. The CDR3 sequence: CASSPGTGGDSEAFF. The CDR3 DNA sequence: TGTGCCAGCAGCCCGGGCACAGGGGGGGACTCTGAAGCTTTCTTT.

The sample holds many counts of this clone. The chain is built from TRBV5-6 and TRBJ1-4, with 9 bases matching TRBD1. Unmatched junction bases numbered 2, after V lost 3 bases and J lost 2 bases. Germline loops: CDR1 SGHDT, CDR2 YYEEEE. This CDR3 contains 15 residues. CDR3 in amino acids: CASSWDRATNEKLFF. The CDR3 region has the DNA TGTGCCAGCAGCTGGGACAGGGCGACTAATGAAAAACTGTTTTTT.

V gene TRBV5-1 combines with J gene TRBJ1-1; TRBD1 agrees at 9 bases. Germline V CDR1 and CDR2: SGHRS, YFSETQ. This CDR3 region has 16 residues. V lost 0 bases and J lost 0; bases outside the gene matches: 3. As DNA, the CDR3 is TGCGCCAGCAGCTTGGCCGGGACAGGGATGAACACTGAAGCTTTCTTT. Its translation: CASSLAGTGMNTEAFF.

This clone occurred a few times. This chain joins TRBV2 and TRBJ1-1; D unclear. V lost 5 bases and J 0 bases, leaving 7 bases between the germline ends. The CDR3 totals 13 residues. CDR1 and CDR2 (germline): SNHLY, FYNNEI. This chain's CDR3 is CASSPDMNTEAFF. The CDR3 DNA is TGTGCCAGCAGTCCCGACATGAACACTGAAGCTTTCTTT.

The table lists this clone with a count of one. CDR3 in DNA: TGTGCCAGCAGCGGGACAGGGGGTATTTACAATGAGCAGTTCTTC. Translated, it gives CASSGTGGIYNEQFF. The rearrangement links TRBV6-5 to TRBJ2-1; TRBD1 aligns across 11 bases. Germline values: CDR1 MNHEY, CDR2 SVGAGI. J gave up 4 bases and V 6 bases, and 5 bases lay outside the gene matches. CDR3 length: 15 amino acids.

The chain combines TRBV7-9 with TRBJ1-1; 8 positions agree with TRBD1. Germline CDR1 reads SEHNR; CDR2 reads FQNEAQ (reference sequence). The CDR3 is 14 amino acids. V trimming: 6 bases; J trimming: 2 bases; junction bases outside the gene matches: 5. CDR3: CASSLTGVNTEAFF. CDR3 coding DNA: TGTGCCAGCAGTTTGACAGGGGTAAACACTGAAGCTTTCTTT. The complete variable domain, with remaining parts taken from reference TRBV7-9 and TRBJ1-1, reads DTGVSQNPRHKITKRGQNVTFRCDPISEHNRLYWYRQTLGQGPEFLTYFQNEAQLEKSRLLSDRFSAERPKGSFSTLEIQRTEQGDSAMYLCASSLTGVNTEAFFGQGTRLTVV.

The V gene is TRBV6-4, the J gene TRBJ1-4; D ambiguous. CDR1 is MRHNA, CDR2 SNTAGT, per germline. V was shortened by 8 bases and J by 5 bases, with 15 bases between the two germline ends. The CDR3 has 14 amino acids. CDR3 amino acids: CASGGRDLNEKLFF. CDR3 sequence (DNA): TGTGCCAGCGGAGGCCGGGATCTCAATGAAAAACTGTTTTTT.

The rearrangement uses TRBV5-4 and TRBJ2-2, with TRBD2 matching 11 bases. The CDR3 runs 15 residues. V was pared by 4 bases and J by 4 bases, with 3 bases of the junction left unmatched. Germline V gene lookup returns CDR1 SGHNT and CDR2 YYREEE (reference sequence). CDR3 region: CASSLGLAGTGELFF. The CDR3 bases are TGTGCCAGCAGCCTCGGACTAGCGGGCACCGGGGAGCTGTTTTTT.

The rearrangement joins TRBV2 to TRBJ2-5, with TRBD2 identical over 8 bases. This CDR3 is 15 amino acids long. CDR1 and CDR2 from the germline V gene are SNHLY and FYNNEI. The V and J ends lost 6 bases and 3 bases, in that order; junction bases with no gene match: 9. The CDR3 DNA is TGTGCCAGCAGACCCCGGGAGGGGGTAAAAGAGACCCAGTACTTC. Protein sequence: CASRPREGVKETQYF.

This clone was seen a single time. This chain joins TRBV9 and TRBJ1-2, with TRBD1 identical over 7 bases. The CDR3 consists of 13 residues. Germline V gives CDR1 SGDLS, CDR2 YYNGEE. J lost 7 bases, V lost 4 bases, and 7 bases had no gene match. CDR3 loop: CASSTTGPLGYTF. DNA of the CDR3: TGTGCCAGCAGCACGACAGGGCCCCTTGGCTACACCTTC.

This sequence joins TRBV5-4 and TRBJ1-1; D call uncertain. CDR3 length: 15 residues. V was clipped by 2 bases and J by 1 base, with 12 bases between them. Germline assignment: CDR1 SGHNT and CDR2 YYREEE (reference sequence). CDR3 in amino acids: CASSFDRAGNTEAFF. The CDR3 bases are TGTGCCAGCAGCTTCGATCGTGCAGGGAACACTGAAGCTTTCTTT.

This clone was detected only a few times. The chain carries TRBV5-6 and TRBJ1-5; no reliable D call. This CDR3 contains 12 residues. V was cut by 0 bases and J by 4 bases, with 2 bases left in between. CDR1 and CDR2 (germline): SGHDT, YYEEEE. CDR3 amino acids: CASSLANQPQHF. CDR3 sequence (DNA): TGTGCCAGCAGCTTGGCTAATCAGCCCCAGCATTTT.

The rearrangement joins TRBV6-6 to TRBJ1-2; no definite D call. This CDR3 spans 11 amino acids. Germline assignment: CDR1 MNHNY and CDR2 SVGAGI (reference sequence). Trimming removed 11 bases at V and 8 bases at J, with 15 bases between. The CDR3 region is CAATNHGGYTF. The CDR3 coding sequence is TGTGCCGCGACCAACCACGGGGGCTACACCTTC.